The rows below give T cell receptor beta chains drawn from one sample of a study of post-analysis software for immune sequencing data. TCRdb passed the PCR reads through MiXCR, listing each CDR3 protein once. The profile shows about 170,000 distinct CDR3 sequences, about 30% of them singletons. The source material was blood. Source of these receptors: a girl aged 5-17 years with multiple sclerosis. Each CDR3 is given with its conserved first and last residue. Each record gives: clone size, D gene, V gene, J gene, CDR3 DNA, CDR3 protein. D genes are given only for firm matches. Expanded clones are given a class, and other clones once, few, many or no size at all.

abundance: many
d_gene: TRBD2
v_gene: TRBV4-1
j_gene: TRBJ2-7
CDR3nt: TGCGCCAGCAGCCAAGTGGTGAGCGGGAGGCAAGCCTACGAGCAGTACTTC
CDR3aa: CASSQVVSGRQAYEQYF

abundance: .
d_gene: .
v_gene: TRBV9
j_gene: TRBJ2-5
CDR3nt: TGTGCCAGCAGCCCATGGTCGTCGGAGGAGCAGTACTTC
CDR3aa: CASSPWSSEEQYF

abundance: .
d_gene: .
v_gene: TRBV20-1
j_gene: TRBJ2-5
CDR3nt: TGCAGTGCTAGGGGTAGCTTTGAGACCCAGTACTTC
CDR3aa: CSARGSFETQYF

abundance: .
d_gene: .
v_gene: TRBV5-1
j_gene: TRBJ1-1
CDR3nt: TGCGCCAGCAGCGCCCCGGGGGCGGGGAACACTGAAGCTTTCTTT
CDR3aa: CASSAPGAGNTEAFF

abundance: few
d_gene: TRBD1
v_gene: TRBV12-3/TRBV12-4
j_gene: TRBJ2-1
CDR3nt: TGTGCCAGCAGAACAGCATCCGGGACAGGGGCTCCAAGAGGGTACAATGAGCAGTTCTTC
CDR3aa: CASRTASGTGAPRGYNEQFF

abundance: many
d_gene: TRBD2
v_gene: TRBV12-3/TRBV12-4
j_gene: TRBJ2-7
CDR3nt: TGTGCCAGCAGGATCGAGGGACTAGCGGGAGTCGGGCAGTACTTC
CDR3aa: CASRIEGLAGVGQYF

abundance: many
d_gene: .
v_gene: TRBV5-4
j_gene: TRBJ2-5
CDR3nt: TGTGCCAGCAGCCGGATTAGCGGACAAGAGACCCAGTACTTC
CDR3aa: CASSRISGQETQYF

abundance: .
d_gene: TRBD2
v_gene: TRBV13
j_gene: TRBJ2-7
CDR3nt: TGTGCCAGCACCCGGGGGGGATTGCCCTACGAGCAGTACTTC
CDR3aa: CASTRGGLPYEQYF

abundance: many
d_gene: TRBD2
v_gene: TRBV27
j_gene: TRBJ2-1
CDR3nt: TGTGCCAGCAGCTCCCTGACTAGACTAGCGGGATTTCACAATGAGCAGTTCTTC
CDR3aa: CASSSLTRLAGFHNEQFF

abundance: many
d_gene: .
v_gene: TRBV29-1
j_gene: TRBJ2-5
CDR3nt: TGCAGCGTTGAAGTTAGGGGTGGGCTCCAAGAGACCCAGTACTTC
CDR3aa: CSVEVRGGLQETQYF

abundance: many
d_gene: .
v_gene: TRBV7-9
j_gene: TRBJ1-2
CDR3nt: TGTGCCAGCAGCGCTCCAGAGGCGTGGGGCTACACCTTC
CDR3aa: CASSAPEAWGYTF

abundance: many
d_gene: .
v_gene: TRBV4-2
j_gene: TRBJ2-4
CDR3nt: TGTGCCAGCAGCCAAGATGTCGGTAGGGGGACTTTTCAGTACTTC
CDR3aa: CASSQDVGRGTFQYF

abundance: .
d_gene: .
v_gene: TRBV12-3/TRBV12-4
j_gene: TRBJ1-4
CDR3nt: TGTGCCAGCAGTTTAGCCAACTCCGGATTTGAAAAACTGTTTTTT
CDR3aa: CASSLANSGFEKLFF

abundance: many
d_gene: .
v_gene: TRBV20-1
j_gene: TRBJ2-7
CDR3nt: TGCAGTGCTAGAGATGGGCGAGTAGCTCCCTACGAGCAGTACTTC
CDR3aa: CSARDGRVAPYEQYF

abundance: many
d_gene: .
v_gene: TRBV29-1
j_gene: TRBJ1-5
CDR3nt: TGCAGCGTGGGTGGGGACGCCAGCAATCAGCCCCAGCATTTT
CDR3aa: CSVGGDASNQPQHF

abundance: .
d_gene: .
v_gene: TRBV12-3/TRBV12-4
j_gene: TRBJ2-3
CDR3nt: TGTGCCAGCAGTGTTCCCGGGACAGATACGCAGTATTTT
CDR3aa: CASSVPGTDTQYF

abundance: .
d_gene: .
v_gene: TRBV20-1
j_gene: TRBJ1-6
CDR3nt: TGCAGTGCTAGAGATTCAGGGTATAATTCACCCCTCCACTTT
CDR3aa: CSARDSGYNSPLHF

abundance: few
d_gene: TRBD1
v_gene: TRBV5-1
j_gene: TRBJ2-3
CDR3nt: TGCGCCAGCAGCATACAGGGGTTTGATGATACGCAGTATTTT
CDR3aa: CASSIQGFDDTQYF